The next 26 T cell receptor beta chains were all read from a single sample in a study of cytomegalovirus exposure and HLA in healthy donors. PCR was performed using 60 Vbeta and 13 Jbeta primers. The method was immunoSEQ multiplex PCR; TCRdb's version includes in-frame clones alone and lacks a portion of them. The data hold 150,000 to 200,000 clones, with about 79% observed a single time. Sequenced input: PBMCs. The receptors derive from a female donor in good health and CMV-seronegative.

This clone showed up just once. The chain is built from TRBV19 and TRBJ1-5; the D gene is possibly TRBD1 (6 bases). Looked up from germline, CDR1 is LNHDA and CDR2 is SQIVND (reference sequence). The CDR3 is made up of 14 amino acids. Trimming pared 3 bases from V and 5 bases from J, leaving 11 bases between. CDR3 amino acids: CASSISGGDQPQHF. The DNA for the CDR3 is TGTGCCAGTAGTATCAGCGGGGGCGATCAGCCCCAGCATTTT.

On this clone: Its ends do not fully match the called genes, so a read error is possible. This sequence joins TRBV7-3 and TRBJ2-6; a weak D match, TRBD2 (6 bases). Germline loops: CDR1 SGHTA, CDR2 FQGTGA. The CDR3 loop spans 19 amino acids. In nucleotides, the CDR3 is TGTGCCAGCAGCTTAACGTGGGCGGGGAAATACGCTGGGGCCAACGGCCTGACTTTC. This translates into CASSLTWAGKYAGANGLTF.

A few counts support this clone. V gene TRBV6-1 combines with J gene TRBJ2-7; 8 bases fit TRBD2. V gave up 5 bases and J gave up 5 bases; unmatched junction bases: 11. Germline V gene data show CDR1 as MNHNS and CDR2 as SASEGT. The CDR3 is 15 amino acids. The CDR3 spells CASSLRRSGGHEQYF. The CDR3 DNA follows: TGTGCCAGCAGTCTCCGAAGGAGCGGGGGCCACGAGCAGTACTTC.

The rearrangement uses TRBV14 and TRBJ1-2, with D perhaps TRBD1 (5 bases). The germline V gene has CDR1 SGHDN and CDR2 FVKESK. V dropped 1 base and J dropped 6 bases, with 15 bases sitting between them. CDR3 size: 15 residues. The DNA for the CDR3 is TGTGCCAGCAGCCAAGTCCCGAGGGGAGGGGATGGCTACACCTTC. It codes for CASSQVPRGGDGYTF.

The rearrangement uses TRBV9 and TRBJ2-7; no clear D gene. CDR1 is SGDLS and CDR2 is YYNGEE in the germline V gene. The V gene lost 4 bases and the J gene lost 3 bases, with 11 bases spanning the gap. This CDR3 region has 13 residues. The chain's CDR3 is CASSPGRGYEQYF. CDR3 coding DNA: TGTGCCAGCAGCCCTGGAAGAGGCTACGAGCAGTACTTC.

This clone was counted once. This chain connects TRBV9 to TRBJ2-3; 16 bases agree with TRBD2. The trim removed 4 bases at V and 4 bases at J, leaving 9 bases unmatched. The V gene's germline CDR1 is SGDLS and CDR2 YYNGEE. This CDR3 has 18 residues. Here the CDR3 reads CASSPPPGLAGGADTQYF. DNA of the CDR3: TGTGCCAGCAGCCCCCCTCCGGGACTAGCGGGAGGGGCAGATACGCAGTATTTT.

V usage is TRBV6-4 and J usage is TRBJ2-1; the match to TRBD1 covers 7 bases. V dropped 4 bases and J dropped 5; count of bases not matched to a gene: 11. The CDR3 runs to 16 residues. Germline V gene sequence: CDR1 MRHNA, CDR2 SNTAGT. In DNA, the CDR3 is TGTGCCAGCAGTGTATCTTCGGGACAGCCGCACAATGAGCAGTTCTTC. Protein product: CASSVSSGQPHNEQFF.

The chain recombines TRBV2 with TRBJ2-3, with D maybe TRBD2 (6 bases). V was pared by 7 bases and J by 0 bases, with 11 bases between. The CDR3 covers 14 residues. Germline CDR1 is SNHLY and CDR2 is FYNNEI. CDR3 nucleotide sequence: TGTGCCAGCAAGGCGGGGTTGAGCACAGATACGCAGTATTTT. Its protein is CASKAGLSTDTQYF.

This chain connects TRBV29-1 to TRBJ1-1; D is uncertain. Germline loops: CDR1 SQVTM, CDR2 ANQGSEA. This CDR3 contains 12 residues. Trimming took off 5 bases at V and 1 base at J, with 8 bases between the two ends. This CDR3 is CSVIRGNTEAFF. The CDR3 bases are TGCAGCGTTATACGGGGGAACACTGAAGCTTTCTTT.

The count of this clone is one. This rearrangement joins TRBV5-1 to TRBJ1-1, with 7 positions matching TRBD1. Germline V gene lookup returns CDR1 SGHRS and CDR2 YFSETQ. The CDR3 sequence is 16 residues long. The ends lost 3 bases at V and 7 bases at J; junction bases unmatched: 15. The CDR3 nucleotides are TGCGCCAGCAGCTATGCCACCGGGACAGCCTACCTTGAAGCTTTCTTT. Translation: CASSYATGTAYLEAFF.

The chain joins TRBV7-9 to TRBJ2-4, with D tentatively TRBD1 (6 bases). Between the trimmed V and J ends, which lost 1 base and 3 bases, there was a span of 22 bases. The CDR3 runs 19 residues. The germline V gene encodes CDR1 SEHNR and CDR2 FQNEAQ (reference sequence). The CDR3 DNA sequence: TGTGCCAGCAGCTTAGACCCAAAAATAGCCGGGACAAACAAAAACATTCAGTACTTC. Amino acids: CASSLDPKIAGTNKNIQYF.

The gene calls are TRBV2 and TRBJ1-2; 7 bases are a match to TRBD1. The CDR3 runs 15 residues. The germline V gene has CDR1 SNHLY and CDR2 FYNNEI. J was trimmed by 3 bases and V by 7 bases; bases with no gene match: 11. The CDR3, as DNA: TGTGCCAGCACCCTCACCAGGGGGTTTGACTATGGCTACACCTTC. Protein product: CASTLTRGFDYGYTF. Supplemented by reference TRBV2 and TRBJ1-2, the full variable domain reads EPEVTQTPSHQVTQMGQEVILRCVPISNHLYFYWYRQILGQKVEFLVSFYNNEISEKSEIFDDQFSVERPDGSNFTLKIRSTKLEDSAMYFCASTLTRGFDYGYTFGSGTRLTVV.

The rearrangement links TRBV7-2 to TRBJ1-5; 10 bases map to TRBD1. This CDR3 comprises 16 residues. CDR1 SGHTA and CDR2 FQGNSA come from the germline V gene. After removal of 6 bases from V and 4 bases from J, the junction contained 9 bases not matched to a gene. The CDR3 nucleotides are TGTGCCAGCAGTCTTACATCGGGACAGGGGAATCAGCCCCAGCATTTT. Its translation: CASSLTSGQGNQPQHF. The full variable domain, rest sourced from reference TRBV7-2 and TRBJ1-5, is GAGVSQSPSNKVTEKGKDVELRCDPISGHTALYWYRQSLGQGLEFLIYFQGNSAPDKSGLPSDRFSAERTGGSVSTLTIQRTQQEDSAVYLCASSLTSGQGNQPQHFGDGTRLSIL.

The chain carries TRBV4-3 and TRBJ1-1; tentatively, D is TRBD1 (5 bases). The CDR3 extends over 15 amino acids. Between the trimmed V and J ends, which lost 0 bases and 4 bases, there was a span of 12 bases. Germline V gives CDR1 LGHNA, CDR2 YSLEER. CDR3 region: CASSQDSGTLTEAFF. In DNA, the CDR3 is TGCGCCAGCAGCCAAGATTCCGGGACTCTCACTGAAGCTTTCTTT.

The chain uses TRBV6-5 and TRBJ1-6; tentatively, D is TRBD1 (5 bases). Germline V gene lookup returns CDR1 MNHEY and CDR2 SVGAGI. The V gene lost 5 bases and the J gene lost 7 bases, with 12 bases spanning the gap. The CDR3 runs 14 residues. The CDR3 bases are TGTGCCAGCAGTCCCGACAGAGCGAATTCACCCCTCCACTTT. Translating gives CASSPDRANSPLHF.

This rearrangement joins TRBV7-3 to TRBJ2-3; possible D gene TRBD1, 5 bases. The CDR3 covers 15 residues. CDR1 is SGHTA and CDR2 is FQGTGA in the germline V gene. Trimming removed 5 bases at V and 0 bases at J, with 12 bases between. In DNA, the CDR3 is TGTGCCAGCAGCGTAGGGGCCTTTAGCACAGATACGCAGTATTTT. Encoded protein: CASSVGAFSTDTQYF.

V is TRBV10-3 and J is TRBJ2-1, with D maybe TRBD2 (5 bases). Germline V gene lookup returns CDR1 ENHRY and CDR2 SYGVKD. V lost 0 bases and J 9 bases, leaving 12 bases between the germline ends. The CDR3 is 14 amino acids. The CDR3 loop reads CAISESRLGSEQFF. CDR3 DNA: TGTGCCATCAGTGAGTCTCGTTTGGGGAGTGAGCAGTTCTTC.

The CDR3 DNA follows: TGTGCCAGCAGCTTGGGAGGTTCTGCACCCCTCCACTTT. Its protein product is CASSLGGSAPLHF. This sequence joins TRBV5-4 and TRBJ1-6; no reliable D call. Germline V gene data show CDR1 as SGHNT and CDR2 as YYREEE (reference sequence). Trimming took 0 bases from V and 11 from J, leaving 9 bases between them. The CDR3 has 13 residues.

V usage is TRBV7-2 and J usage is TRBJ1-2; D is uncertain. Between the trimmed V and J ends, which lost 4 bases and 8 bases, there was a span of 20 bases. The germline CDR1 and CDR2 sequences are SGHTA and FQGNSA. The CDR3 totals 15 residues. CDR3 DNA sequence: TGTGCCAGCAGCTCGGGAGAGGGTCGAGGAGGAGGCTACACCTTC. It is translated as CASSSGEGRGGGYTF.

This clone showed up just once. The chain carries TRBV19 and TRBJ2-3; D ambiguous. Germline CDR1 and CDR2: LNHDA and SQIVND (reference sequence). The V end was cut by 3 bases, the J end by 2 bases, with 9 bases between. This CDR3 contains 14 residues. The CDR3 loop reads CASSMLQHTDTQYF. The DNA of the CDR3 is TGTGCCAGTAGTATGCTTCAACACACAGATACGCAGTATTTT.

The V gene is TRBV18, the J gene TRBJ1-3; D not resolved. Germline CDR1 and CDR2: KGHSH and LQKENI. The CDR3 is made up of 13 amino acids. Deletions cut 6 bases from V and 5 bases from J, with 11 bases between. DNA of the CDR3: TGTGCCAGCTCCCCCGGGGAGCGAAACACCATATATTTT. Its translation: CASSPGERNTIYF.

The rearrangement joins TRBV5-4 to TRBJ2-1; 9 bases map to TRBD1. The V gene end was trimmed by 0 bases and the J gene end by 8 bases; junction bases not matched to a gene: 6. The CDR3 runs to 15 residues. Looked up from germline, CDR1 is SGHNT and CDR2 is YYREEE (reference sequence). The CDR3 coding sequence is TGTGCCAGCAGCTTGGGACAGGGGGGGGACGATGAGCAGTTCTTC. It encodes CASSLGQGGDDEQFF.

The rearrangement joins TRBV7-3 to TRBJ2-3, with a weak D call TRBD2 (5 bases). Germline CDR1 is SGHTA and CDR2 is FQGTGA. This CDR3 has 16 amino acids. V was cut by 2 bases and J by 0 bases, with 12 bases left in between. The CDR3, as DNA: TGTGCCAGCAGCTTAGCGGGCGGGCTTAGCACAGATACGCAGTATTTT. The encoded protein is CASSLAGGLSTDTQYF.

There are a few counts of this clone. The V and J genes are TRBV19 and TRBJ2-7, with TRBD1 matching over 7 bases. J was trimmed by 0 bases and V by 9 bases; bases with no gene match: 5. CDR1 and CDR2 from the germline V gene are LNHDA and SQIVND (reference sequence). This CDR3 spans 13 amino acids. The DNA for the CDR3 is TGTGCCAGCCGGGACAGTAACTCCTACGAGCAGTACTTC. Protein sequence: CASRDSNSYEQYF.

This clone was seen ten or more times. The chain has TRBV5-6 and TRBJ2-1; 11 bases align to TRBD2. Looked up from germline, CDR1 is SGHDT and CDR2 is YYEEEE. With V trimmed by 6 bases and J by 7 bases, 3 bases remained unmatched. CDR3 length equals 13 residues. The CDR3 is CASNLAGGNEQFF. The CDR3 region has the DNA TGTGCCAGCAATTTAGCGGGGGGGAATGAGCAGTTCTTC.

This clone has a handful of counts. The V call is TRBV5-5, the J call TRBJ2-7; D is undetermined. CDR3 length: 12 residues. Looked up from germline, CDR1 is SGHKS and CDR2 is YYEKEE (reference sequence). Trimming stripped 4 bases from V and 0 bases from J, with 5 bases between. Here the CDR3 reads CASSPVSYEQYF. CDR3 nucleotide sequence: TGTGCCAGCAGCCCCGTCTCCTACGAGCAGTACTTC.